The 23 T cell receptor beta chains in this list originate from one sample, sequenced in a study of immune evolution from preneoplasia to lung adenocarcinoma. Generated by immunoSEQ multiplex PCR, the TCRdb table keeps only in-frame clones and is missing some. The table records some 15,000 clones, roughly 80% of them present only once. Sequenced input: FFPE minimally invasive lung adenocarcinoma tissue. These receptors were collected from a person aged 65 to 85 with lung adenocarcinoma.

This chain links TRBV4-1 with TRBJ2-5; D is unclear. V lost 7 bases, J lost 5 bases, and 17 bases lay in between. The CDR3 spans 14 residues. Germline V lookup: CDR1 MGHRA, CDR2 YSYEKL. CDR3 DNA sequence: TGCGCCAGCACTCTGGAGTTATTTGCCGAGACCCAGTACTTC. Protein sequence: CASTLELFAETQYF.

The CDR3 DNA is TGTGCCAGCAAACAACAGGGGGTAATCAATGAGCAGTTCTTC. Translated, it gives CASKQQGVINEQFF. The rearrangement uses TRBV6-1 and TRBJ2-1, with 8 bases identical to TRBD1. CDR1 and CDR2 (germline): MNHNS, SASEGT. J gave up 6 bases and V 7 bases, and 8 bases lay outside the gene matches. The length of the CDR3 is 14 residues.

There are a few counts of this clone. J is TRBJ1-1 and V is TRBV18, with TRBD1 as a possible D gene (6 bases). CDR3 length: 15 amino acids. Trimming removed 5 bases at V and 0 bases at J, with 13 bases between. Germline V CDR1 and CDR2: KGHSH, LQKENI. CDR3 nucleotides: TGTGCCAGCTCAGGGGGGGCGGGCTTGAACACTGAAGCTTTCTTT. It specifies CASSGGAGLNTEAFF.

The chain has TRBV7-8 and TRBJ2-3; D possibly corresponds to TRBD2 (5 bases). Looked up from germline, CDR1 is SGHVS and CDR2 is FQNEAQ. CDR3 length: 15 amino acids. V dropped 10 bases and J dropped 2 bases, with 19 bases sitting between them. CDR3 sequence: CATNGPGDNTDTQYF. Written as DNA, the CDR3 is TGTGCCACCAATGGGCCCGGGGATAACACAGATACGCAGTATTTT.

The chain recombines TRBV19 with TRBJ2-1; TRBD2 matches at 8 bases. CDR3 size: 16 residues. The germline gives CDR1 LNHDA, CDR2 SQIVND (reference sequence). J lost 0 bases, V lost 6 bases, and 7 bases had no gene match. The CDR3 loop reads CASRASGRASYNEQFF. The DNA for the CDR3 is TGTGCCAGTAGGGCTAGCGGGCGCGCCTCCTACAATGAGCAGTTCTTC.

The chain links TRBV5-1 to TRBJ2-3; 8 nucleotides line up with TRBD2. The CDR3 totals 16 residues. Trimming removed 0 bases from V and 6 bases from J; junction bases left unmatched: 9. The germline V gene has CDR1 SGHRS and CDR2 YFSETQ. CDR3 amino acids: CASSLAGGGPGDTQYF. CDR3 nucleotides: TGCGCCAGCAGCTTGGCCGGCGGGGGGCCGGGGGATACGCAGTATTTT.

This chain joins TRBV9 and TRBJ2-7, with D possibly called TRBD1 or TRBD2 (5 bases each). This CDR3 is 15 amino acids long. The germline V gene has CDR1 SGDLS and CDR2 YYNGEE. V shed 0 bases and J shed 4 bases, with 14 bases lying between them. In nucleotides, the CDR3 is TGTGCCAGCAGCGTAGCAGGGAATGAGGGATACGAGCAGTACTTC. Translation: CASSVAGNEGYEQYF. The variable domain in full, with the rest retrieved from reference TRBV9 and TRBJ2-7, is DSGVTQTPKHLITATGQRVTLRCSPRSGDLSVYWYQQSLDQGLQFLIQYYNGEERAKGNILERFSAQQFPDLHSELNLSSLELGDSALYFCASSVAGNEGYEQYFGPGTRLTVT.

The chain links TRBV15 to TRBJ1-5; D gene unclear. The ends were cut back, 5 bases at V and 7 bases at J, with 15 bases in the middle. Germline CDR1 LNHNV, CDR2 YYDKDF (reference sequence). The CDR3 totals 14 residues. This CDR3 reads CATSADSGPQPQHF. CDR3 DNA: TGTGCCACCAGCGCTGATAGTGGTCCGCAGCCCCAGCATTTT.

The chain has TRBV6-6 and TRBJ1-5; D is unclear. The CDR3 runs 14 residues. Germline values: CDR1 MNHNY, CDR2 SVGAGI (reference sequence). Trimming removed 0 bases at V and 4 bases at J, with 7 bases between. The CDR3 bases are TGTGCCAGCAGTTACTCAGGAGGGAATCAGCCCCAGCATTTT. The encoded protein is CASSYSGGNQPQHF.

This chain connects TRBV6-6 to TRBJ1-2, with D tentatively TRBD1 (6 bases). This CDR3 comprises 14 residues. Germline-derived CDR1 and CDR2 are MNHNY and SVGAGI (reference sequence). Between the trimmed V and J ends, which lost 5 bases and 9 bases, there was a span of 19 bases. The CDR3 nucleotides read TGTGCCAGCAGTCCCGCCGACAGGCACGAGAGCTACACCTTC. Amino acids: CASSPADRHESYTF.

V gene TRBV30 combines with J gene TRBJ1-2, with no clear D. This CDR3 region has 12 residues. Per the germline V gene, CDR1 is GTSNPN and CDR2 is SVGIG (reference sequence). Deletions cut 5 bases from V and 3 bases from J, with 10 bases between. CDR3 nucleotide sequence: TGTGCCTGGTCCGTTCGGGACTATGGCTACACCTTC. This sequence encodes CAWSVRDYGYTF.

In this sample, this clone turned up once. The chain has TRBV30 and TRBJ2-7; D may be TRBD1 or TRBD2 (5 bases each). Germline assignment: CDR1 GTSNPN and CDR2 SVGIG (reference sequence). The V end was cut by 5 bases, the J end by 2 bases, with 16 bases between. The CDR3 extends over 14 amino acids. The CDR3 DNA reads TGTGCCTGGGAGAGGCAGGGCGGGCCCTACGAGCAGTACTTC. It encodes CAWERQGGPYEQYF.

This clone was counted a single time. V and J are TRBV28 and TRBJ2-1; TRBD1 might be the D (6 bases). CDR3 length equals 17 residues. Germline V gene data show CDR1 as MDHEN and CDR2 as SYDVKM. Trimming shortened V by 2 bases and J by 0 bases, and 14 bases separated the two germline ends. The CDR3 region is CASSLQGRSVSYNEQFF. In DNA form, the CDR3 reads TGTGCCAGCAGTTTACAGGGGAGATCGGTCTCCTACAATGAGCAGTTCTTC.

The genes are TRBV6-5 and TRBJ2-6; D is unclear. The V and J ends lost 7 bases and 0 bases respectively, with 7 bases between them. There are 14 residues in the CDR3. Germline V gene data show CDR1 as MNHEY and CDR2 as SVGAGI. DNA of the CDR3: TGTGCCAGCACAAGTCCCTCTGGGGCCAACGTCCTGACTTTC. This encodes CASTSPSGANVLTF.

This clone was observed a single time. V is TRBV11-2 and J is TRBJ2-1; D is undetermined. The CDR3 is made up of 12 amino acids. The germline gives CDR1 SGHAT, CDR2 FQNNGV. Deletions cut 5 bases from V and 4 bases from J, with 6 bases between. The CDR3 is CASSPNYNEQFF. CDR3 nucleotides: TGTGCCAGCAGCCCTAATTACAATGAGCAGTTCTTC. Supplemented by reference TRBV11-2 and TRBJ2-1, the full variable domain reads EAGVAQSPRYKIIEKRQSVAFWCNPISGHATLYWYQQILGQGPKLLIQFQNNGVVDDSQLPKDRFSAERLKGVDSTLKIQPAKLEDSAVYLCASSPNYNEQFFGPGTRLTVL.

The chain recombines TRBV9 with TRBJ2-3, with a weak D call TRBD2 (5 bases). Trimming shortened V by 4 bases and J by 5 bases, and 14 bases separated the two germline ends. Germline V gene sequence: CDR1 SGDLS, CDR2 YYNGEE. This CDR3 region has 14 residues. As DNA, the CDR3 is TGTGCCAGCAGCCCAACTAGTTTCGTAGATACGCAGTATTTT. This gives the protein CASSPTSFVDTQYF.

The chain has TRBV29-1 and TRBJ2-7, with 11 bases fitting TRBD2. V lost 6 bases and J lost 0; bases outside the gene matches: 13. The CDR3 loop spans 17 amino acids. Germline values: CDR1 SQVTM, CDR2 ANQGSEA. CDR3 DNA: TGCAGCGTGATGGGGGGACTAGCGGCCAAAAGCTCCTACGAGCAGTACTTC. Protein sequence: CSVMGGLAAKSSYEQYF.

This clone was detected only once. The J gene is TRBJ1-2, the V gene TRBV7-9; no reliable D call. CDR3 length: 16 amino acids. Trimming left V 3 bases short and J 3 bases short, with 17 bases between. Germline-derived CDR1 and CDR2 are SEHNR and FQNEAQ (reference sequence). The CDR3 DNA reads as TGTGCCAGCAGCTTTTCCGACATCTCAAAAGACTATGGCTACACCTTC. It encodes CASSFSDISKDYGYTF.

This chain joins TRBV21-1 and TRBJ1-1; TRBD1 is the table's D call, not checked against the DNA. TRBV21-1 is designated a pseudogene. This CDR3 spans 14 amino acids. The CDR3 sequence: CASSPQDSQMEAFF. In DNA form, the CDR3 reads TGTGCCAGCAGCCCCCAGGACAGCCAGATGGAAGCTTTCTTT.

The chain is built from TRBV27 and TRBJ2-1; D is undetermined. V was cut by 5 bases and J by 0 bases, with 11 bases left in between. Germline assignment: CDR1 MNHEY and CDR2 SMNVEV (reference sequence). This CDR3 has 15 amino acids. The CDR3 reads CASSPSNPSYNEQFF. DNA for the CDR3: TGTGCCAGCAGTCCGTCTAACCCCTCCTACAATGAGCAGTTCTTC.

The J gene is TRBJ1-1, the V gene TRBV27, with unresolved D. The CDR3 sequence is 12 residues long. The V gene's germline CDR1 is MNHEY and CDR2 SMNVEV (reference sequence). Trimming left V 8 bases short and J 6 bases short, with 13 bases between. The CDR3 DNA reads as TGTGCCAGCTGGAGGGCTGGCGCTGAAGCTTTCTTT. Translating it yields CASWRAGAEAFF.

V and J are TRBV6-1 and TRBJ2-3; no clear D gene. The CDR3 has 16 amino acids. Germline-derived CDR1 and CDR2 are MNHNS and SASEGT. V lost 0 bases and J 5 bases, leaving 15 bases between the germline ends. CDR3 bases: TGTGCCAGCAGTGAAGCAAGAGGTTTGGCTAGAGATACGCAGTATTTT. This encodes CASSEARGLARDTQYF.

The chain couples TRBV27 to TRBJ2-1; 12 nucleotides align to TRBD2. V shed 10 bases and J 7 bases; nucleotides not matched to a gene: 2. CDR3 length equals 12 residues. Germline lookup yields CDR1 MNHEY and CDR2 SMNVEV (reference sequence). The CDR3 nucleotides read TGTGCCATCGGGACTAGCGGGAATGAGCAGTTCTTC. Translation: CAIGTSGNEQFF.